This TCR beta chain was sequenced during a study of post-analysis software for immune sequencing data. Turning to the study itself: Disease trajectories encompassed relapsing-remitting, secondary progressive and progressive-relapsing multiple sclerosis.

Study observations and caveats: For normalized Chao1 diversity, multiple sclerosis patients scored significantly lower than controls did. Patients used a handful of TRBV segments, including TRBV5-6, TRBV5-1 and TRBV20-1, more often than controls.

This clonotype occurred a few times. The antigen is unknown. Germline lookup yields CDR1 LGHNT and CDR2 FRNRAP. CDR3 length equals 12 residues. The V and J ends lost 7 bases and 9 bases, in that order; junction bases with no gene match: 6. Unique-molecular-identifier-tagged TCR beta cDNA libraries were used. Via MiXCR, TCRdb re-called the PCR reads, giving one row per CDR3 protein. The repertoire holds about 430,000 distinct CDR3 sequences, 30% to 45% seen once, with approximately 7.1% in the top ten. This chain joins TRBV12-5 and TRBJ2-1; 7 nucleotides align to TRBD1. Input material: blood. The receptor comes from a girl under 10 years old with multiple sclerosis. The CDR3, as DNA: TGTGCTAGTGCCACAGGGGTAGGTGAGCAGTTCTTC. This encodes CASATGVGEQFF. Variable domain in full (rest from reference TRBV12-5 and TRBJ2-1): DARVTQTPRHKVTEMGQEVTMRCQPILGHNTVFWYRQTMMQGLELLAYFRNRAPLDDSGMPKDRFSAEMPDATLATLKIQPSEPRDSAVYFCASATGVGEQFFGPGTRLTVL.